This paragraph covers one TCR beta chain sequence. Its specificity is unknown. The data were obtained in a study of cytomegalovirus exposure and HLA in healthy donors. Study-level information: An early data release held tens of millions of unique TCRs from HLA-typed donors.

The PCR contained 60 Vbeta and 13 Jbeta primers. Assay used: immunoSEQ multiplex PCR; TCRdb lists only in-frame clones, some missing. The sample holds about 150,000 clones, approximately 71% seen once. Trimming took 0 bases from V and 3 from J; bases not matched to a gene: 8. The germline V gene has CDR1 SGHTA and CDR2 FQGTGA. There are 17 residues in the CDR3. Points from the study as a whole: Over 15,000 TCR beta sequences were associated with HLA alleles at 0.05 false discovery rate in a later analysis. A later analysis linked a missense variant in DCLRE1C to the trimming of TCR beta V and J genes.

The J gene is TRBJ2-1, the V gene TRBV7-3, with 7 bases lining up with TRBD2. Sequencing input: PBMCs. This sequence originates from a man aged 25 to 45 in good health and CMV-seropositive. CDR3 sequence: CASSLTGRETLYNEQFF. As DNA, the CDR3 is TGTGCCAGCAGCTTAACCGGGCGGGAGACCCTCTACAATGAGCAGTTCTTC.